These T cell receptor beta chains were read from a single sample in a study of CD8+ T cells in alopecia areata. Only in-frame clones appear in the TCRdb table, and some are missing; sequencing was by immunoSEQ multiplex PCR. The sample lists some 240,000 clones; more than 45% were seen once. The source was CD4+ T cells sorted from blood, collected at week 0. Receptor source: a human donor with alopecia areata. Both conserved end residues are part of each CDR3. Fields, in order: J gene, D gene, V gene, clone size, CDR3 DNA, CDR3 protein. A D gene is named only where the DNA matches it firmly. The size entry is marked missing in some rows and otherwise reads once, few, many or a size class.

TRBJ1-4 . TRBV25-1 . TGTGCCAGCAGTGCCCGTGGGCGGAGGGAAGAAAAACTGTTTTTT CASSARGRREEKLFF
TRBJ1-1 . TRBV5-4 few TGTGCCAGCAGCTTGGGGATCTTTGGGGACACTGAAGCTTTCTTT CASSLGIFGDTEAFF
TRBJ1-2 . TRBV6-5 . TGTGCCAGCAGTTACACTCCGGGACAAGGAGGCTACACCTTC CASSYTPGQGGYTF
TRBJ1-1 . TRBV20-1 . TGCAGTGCCCCGGCCAGGGAAGCTTTCTTT CSAPAREAFF
TRBJ1-2 . TRBV30 . TGTGCCTGGAATGTACCAGGACCGAGCTATGGCTACACCTTC CAWNVPGPSYGYTF
TRBJ2-1 TRBD2 TRBV18 . TGTGCCAGCTCAGAAGGGACTACGGCTGGCAATGAGCAGTTCTTC CASSEGTTAGNEQFF
TRBJ1-1 . TRBV29-1 . TGCAGCGCCGTATTAGGCACTGAAGCTTTCTTT CSAVLGTEAFF
TRBJ1-5 . TRBV5-1 once TGCGCCAGCAGCTCCTCGGGGACGGCGGATCAGCCCCAGCATTTT CASSSSGTADQPQHF
TRBJ2-7 TRBD1 TRBV7-9 . TGTGCCAGCAGCTCCCGCACAGGGGATATAGGCGAGCAGTACTTC CASSSRTGDIGEQYF
TRBJ2-6 . TRBV14 . TGTGCCAGCAGCCAAGTCCGGGGAGGGGCCAACGTCCTGACTTTC CASSQVRGGANVLTF
TRBJ1-3 . TRBV30 . TGTGCCTGGGGACTGGGCAGGGGAGCTGGAAACACCATATATTTT CAWGLGRGAGNTIYF
TRBJ1-5 . TRBV7-9 few TGTGCCAGCAGCTTAGTTGGGTCAGGTCAGCCCCAGCATTTT CASSLVGSGQPQHF
TRBJ1-1 . TRBV5-5 . TGTGCCAGCAGCTTGGGCGCAGGGCTTACTGAAGCTTTCTTT CASSLGAGLTEAFF
TRBJ2-5 . TRBV28 . TGTGCCAGCAGACCAGGGGCTCAAGAGACCCAGTACTTC CASRPGAQETQYF
TRBJ1-4 . TRBV7-2 . TGTGCCAGCAGCTCTCCTACGAGCGAAAAACTGTTTTTT CASSSPTSEKLFF
TRBJ2-5 . TRBV27 . TGTGCCAGCAAGCCGGGAGCTCAAGAGACCCAGTACTTC CASKPGAQETQYF
TRBJ2-5 . TRBV27 . TGTGCCAGCAGTTGGGGCGGGACGAAAGAGACCCAGTACTTC CASSWGGTKETQYF
TRBJ1-6 TRBD1 TRBV29-1 few TGCAGCGTGTCACAGGGGGAACATAATTCACCCCTCCACTTT CSVSQGEHNSPLHF
TRBJ2-5 TRBD1 TRBV5-4 . TGTGCCAGCAGCTTGCCACCGGGACAGGGAGGCGAGACCCAGTACTTC CASSLPPGQGGETQYF
TRBJ2-7 . TRBV15 once TGTGCCACCAGCAGGGCCTGGGACGAGCAGTACTTC CATSRAWDEQYF
TRBJ2-7 . TRBV7-9 . TGTGCCAGCAGCTTAGCGTGGGGTATTGATGGCTACGAGCAGTACTTC CASSLAWGIDGYEQYF
TRBJ1-6 . TRBV29-1 few TGCAGCGTTGGACAAGCTCCTAATTCACCCCTCCACTTT CSVGQAPNSPLHF
TRBJ2-3 . TRBV18 . TGTGCCAGCTCACCACGACCCGGGGCCGATACAGATACGCAGTATTTT CASSPRPGADTDTQYF
TRBJ2-1 . TRBV11-2 . TGTGCCAGCAGCCCCCCGGGCCTAGCCGTCGATGAGCAGTTCTTC CASSPPGLAVDEQFF
TRBJ1-1 . TRBV6-5 . TGTGCCAGCACCGAGGAAGGGTGGAACACTGAAGCTTTCTTT CASTEEGWNTEAFF
TRBJ2-3 TRBD1 TRBV15 . TGTGCCACCAGCACCTGGGACAGGGGAGCAGATACGCAGTATTTT CATSTWDRGADTQYF
TRBJ1-2 TRBD1 TRBV5-6 . TGTGCCAGCAGCTATAGACAGGGGGCCTATGGCTACACCTTC CASSYRQGAYGYTF
TRBJ1-1 . TRBV6-5 . TGTGCCAGCAACCGGGACGGTAACACTGAAGCTTTCTTT CASNRDGNTEAFF
TRBJ2-7 . TRBV5-6 . TGTGCCAGCAGGACCACAGGGAGGTCCTACGAGCAGTACTTC CASRTTGRSYEQYF
TRBJ2-2 . TRBV9 . TGTGCCAGCAGCATCTATGGCGGGGAGCTGTTTTTT CASSIYGGELFF
TRBJ1-4 TRBD1 TRBV27 many TGTGCCAGCAGAGACAGGGGATTGGCAACTAATGAAAAACTGTTTTTT CASRDRGLATNEKLFF
TRBJ2-7 TRBD2 TRBV30 . TGTGCCTGGACTAGCGGCTCCTACGAGCAGTACTTC CAWTSGSYEQYF
TRBJ2-7 . TRBV5-5 . TGTGCCAGCAGTTCTCTCACTACCGAGCAGTACTTC CASSSLTTEQYF
TRBJ2-2 . TRBV29-1 . TGCAGCGTTGAGCGCCCCGGGGAGCTGTTTTTT CSVERPGELFF
TRBJ2-1 TRBD2 TRBV4-1 . TGCGCCAGCAGCTCTCCCGGGACTAGCGTCTACAATGAGCAGTTCTTC CASSSPGTSVYNEQFF
TRBJ2-1 . TRBV4-1 . TGCGCCAGCAGCCTGGGGGGAGGAACATCATGGGAGCAGTTCTTC CASSLGGGTSWEQFF
TRBJ1-1 . TRBV7-9 . TGTGCCAGCAGCCTCGGGCTTCGGGACATTGAAGCTTTCTTT CASSLGLRDIEAFF
TRBJ2-2 TRBD1 TRBV9 . TGTGCCAGCAGCGCGGGACAGGGGGGCACCGGGGAGCTGTTTTTT CASSAGQGGTGELFF
TRBJ1-5 . TRBV7-9 . TGTGCCAGCAGCTTAGCGGGCAGCAATCAGCCCCAGCATTTT CASSLAGSNQPQHF
TRBJ1-1 TRBD1 TRBV19 . TGTGCCAGTAGTCTTCGGACAGGGATGGTAGCTTTCTTT CASSLRTGMVAFF
TRBJ2-1 . TRBV6-1 few TGTGCCAGCAACTTAGGTTACAATGAGCAGTTCTTC CASNLGYNEQFF
TRBJ2-5 . TRBV9 . TGTGCCAGCAGCGTAGAGGACAGACAAGAGACCCAGTACTTC CASSVEDRQETQYF
TRBJ2-1 TRBD2 TRBV7-9 . TGTGCCAGCAGCCTGCCATCGGGGGGTCGCTCCTACAATGAGCAGTTCTTC CASSLPSGGRSYNEQFF
TRBJ1-1 . TRBV6-1 few TGTGCCAGCAGTGGGACGGTGAACACTGAAGCTTTCTTT CASSGTVNTEAFF
TRBJ1-1 TRBD1 TRBV5-5 . TGTGCCAGCAGCTTCGGACAGGGGCTCACGAACACTGAAGCTTTCTTT CASSFGQGLTNTEAFF
TRBJ2-7 TRBD1 TRBV6-5 . TGTGCCAGCAGTTACTCTGACAGGGCGGGCTACGAGCAGTACTTC CASSYSDRAGYEQYF
TRBJ2-7 . TRBV20-1 . TGCAGTGCGGCCCTCTCCTACGAGCAGTACTTC CSAALSYEQYF
TRBJ1-5 . TRBV6-6 . TGTGCCAGCAGTTACTCGAGCAATCAGCCCCAGCATTTT CASSYSSNQPQHF
TRBJ1-5 . TRBV15 few TGTGCCACCAGCAGAGATAAAGGAAATCAGCCCCAGCATTTT CATSRDKGNQPQHF
TRBJ1-5 TRBD1 TRBV30 few TGTGCCTGGAGTGGCCAGGGGGGCAGTCAGCCCCAGCATTTT CAWSGQGGSQPQHF
TRBJ2-3 TRBD2 TRBV5-1 . TGCGCCAGCAGCTTACGAGCGGGGTTGGGGAATACGCAGTATTTT CASSLRAGLGNTQYF
TRBJ1-5 . TRBV29-1 . TGCAGCGTTAAGGGGGGATATAGCAATCAGCCCCAGCATTTT CSVKGGYSNQPQHF
TRBJ2-3 . TRBV5-4 once TGTGCCAGCAGCCCCGGGGGGCGGGGTTCCACAGATACGCAGTATTTT CASSPGGRGSTDTQYF